The subject of this entry is one TCR beta chain. Its antigen is not known. The data belong to a study of long-term antiretroviral therapy in people with HIV. Across the study: Collection dates of the earliest samples fall about a decade before the 2015 immediate-ART recommendation.

Researchers report immunoSEQ v3.0 was run at survey level. This table comes from immunoSEQ multiplex PCR, and its TCRdb copy is limited to in-frame clones, with some not included. The data show about 39,000 clones, less than 90% seen once. Study results and limitations: Blood specimens, gathered between about 2004 and 2017, were possibly obtained under older ART regimens. Narrower CDR3 length ranges marked HIV repertoires relative to controls.

V was clipped by 3 bases and J by 5 bases, with 13 bases between them. This CDR3 spans 14 amino acids. Germline V gene data show CDR1 as KGHSH and CDR2 as LQKENI. The chain links TRBV18 to TRBJ1-1, with D possibly being TRBD1 (5 bases). This material consisted of unsorted PBMCs, taken 1.2 years after starting antiretroviral therapy. This TCR came from a woman aged 45-59 years with HIV. In DNA form, the CDR3 reads TGTGCCAGCTCACCCAAGGGGCTAGGGACTGAAGCTTTCTTT. Residues: CASSPKGLGTEAFF.